This TCR beta chain was recorded in a study of cytomegalovirus exposure and HLA in healthy donors. This CDR3 is built from 15 residues. V shed 2 bases, J shed 5 bases, and the junction held 6 bases outside the gene matches. Germline assignment: CDR1 SGHVS and CDR2 FNYEAQ. Both 60 Vbeta primers and 13 Jbeta primers went into the PCR. Source study methods: Later analysis identified tens of millions of unique TCR beta chains, approximately 11 million shared. TCRdb's table, derived via immunoSEQ multiplex PCR, lists solely in-frame clones and lacks some. V, J and clone size derive from that table, while D and trimming were established from the DNA sequence. The data hold 150,000 to 200,000 clones, with roughly 80% observed a single time. Donors consisted of healthy bone marrow donors. Only one count was recorded for this clone.

The sample taken for sequencing was PBMCs. The chain uses TRBV7-6 and TRBJ2-5; TRBD2 matches at 9 bases. The source of this sequence is a girl aged 5 to 17 in good health and CMV-seropositive. CDR3 nucleotides: TGTGCCAGCAGCTTATTCGGCGGGAGGGGTGAGACCCAGTACTTC. Its protein is CASSLFGGRGETQYF.